These T cell receptor beta chains were read from a single sample in a study of blood T cell repertoires in COVID-19. Data came from immunoSEQ multiplex PCR; TCRdb stores just in-frame clones and leaves some out. This sample has approximately 13,000 clones, with approximately 88% found just once. The sequenced sample was peripheral blood. The source of these receptors is a human donor in a cohort sampled during active COVID-19. Both conserved end residues are part of each CDR3. The order of the fields is V gene, D gene, clone size, J gene, CDR3 DNA, CDR3 protein. The D gene is left open where the match is weak. Rows may omit the clone size; those that give it use once, few, many or a size class.

TRBV3-1/TRBV3-2,.,.,TRBJ2-7,TGTGCCAGCAGCTCGGGACTCCTTGAGCAGTACTTC,CASSSGLLEQYF
TRBV7-2,TRBD1,.,TRBJ2-3,TGTGCCAGCAGCTTAGAGGACAGGGTGGTTCGGGCGCAGTATTTT,CASSLEDRVVRAQYF
TRBV11-2,TRBD1,.,TRBJ1-6,TGTGCCAGCAGCTCCCCGACAGGGGGCTATGATTCACCCCTCCACTTT,CASSSPTGGYDSPLHF
TRBV5-8,TRBD1,.,TRBJ2-2,TGTGCCAGCAGCCAGGGGACAGGGGCCACCGGGGAGCTGTTTTTT,CASSQGTGATGELFF
TRBV13,TRBD2,.,TRBJ2-3,TGTGCCAGCAGCGCCGGGACTAGGTATACGCAGTATTTT,CASSAGTRYTQYF
TRBV29-1,.,.,TRBJ1-1,TGCAGCGTTTCTACTATGAACACTGAAGCTTTCTTT,CSVSTMNTEAFF
TRBV5-4,.,.,TRBJ1-4,TGTGCCAGCAGCTTGGAACGGGGGACTAATGAAAAACTGTTTTTT,CASSLERGTNEKLFF
TRBV5-1,.,.,TRBJ2-7,TGCGCCAGCAGTATCCAGGGCCTGGAGCAGTACTTC,CASSIQGLEQYF
TRBV10-3,TRBD1,once,TRBJ1-4,TGTGCCATCAGTGGGGACAGGGCGAAAGAAAAACTGTTTTTT,CAISGDRAKEKLFF
TRBV11-2,.,once,TRBJ1-2,TGTGCCAGCAGATCCCGGGGGAGTCGGGGCTACACCTTC,CASRSRGSRGYTF
TRBV5-6,TRBD1,.,TRBJ2-7,TGTGCCAGCAGCTTACTTAGGACAGGGGGCTACGAGCAGTACTTC,CASSLLRTGGYEQYF
TRBV4-2,.,.,TRBJ2-7,TGTGCCAGCAGCCAAGACTACTCATCCTACGAGCAGTACTTC,CASSQDYSSYEQYF
TRBV2,.,.,TRBJ1-6,TGTGCCAGCAGTAAACAGGGACGCCTAGGTAATTCACCCCTCCACTTT,CASSKQGRLGNSPLHF
TRBV7-2,.,.,TRBJ1-6,TGTGCCAGCAGCTTATACCGGGACACTTATAATTCACCCCTCCACTTT,CASSLYRDTYNSPLHF
TRBV6-5,TRBD2,.,TRBJ2-7,TGTGCCAGCAGTTACGGGACTAGCGGGACCTCCTACGAGCAGTACTTC,CASSYGTSGTSYEQYF
TRBV2,.,.,TRBJ2-1,TGTGCCAGCCCCCGCGGGGCGAGCTCCTACAATGAGCAGTTCTTC,CASPRGASSYNEQFF
TRBV9,.,few,TRBJ1-2,TGTGCCAGCAGCCCCCCCCGGTCAGGGGAAGGCTATGGCTACACCTTC,CASSPPRSGEGYGYTF
TRBV1,.,.,TRBJ2-7,TGCACCAGCAGCCAAGACCCCCCCCCAGCGGGAGACTACGAGCAGTACTTC,CTSSQDPPPAGDYEQYF
TRBV7-9,.,.,TRBJ1-1,TGTGCTTTAGGGGAATTTATGAACACTGAAGCTTTCTTT,CALGEFMNTEAFF
TRBV18,.,.,TRBJ2-3,TGTGCCAGCTCACTTTCGACTCCCGGCACAGATACGCAGTATTTT,CASSLSTPGTDTQYF
TRBV27,.,.,TRBJ2-2,TGTGCCAGCAGTTTGGGGGCCGCCACCGGGGAGCTGTTTTTT,CASSLGAATGELFF
TRBV5-8,TRBD2,.,TRBJ2-1,TGTGCCAACCCGGGACTAGCGGGGGGGCTTGAGCAGTTCTTC,CANPGLAGGLEQFF
TRBV18,TRBD1,.,TRBJ2-3,TGTGCCAGCTCACTCAGGCAGGGGGCTGGAGATACGCAGTATTTT,CASSLRQGAGDTQYF
TRBV5-6,.,once,TRBJ2-1,TGTGCCAGCAGCTTTTCGGGGGACAATGAGCAGTTCTTC,CASSFSGDNEQFF
TRBV27,.,.,TRBJ2-2,TGTGCCAGGGAGTCCGGGGAGCTGTTTTTT,CARESGELFF
TRBV2,.,.,TRBJ2-2,TGTGCCAGCAGCTCGACTAGGCCTAACACCGGGGAGCTGTTTTTT,CASSSTRPNTGELFF
TRBV2,.,once,TRBJ2-3,TGTGCCAGCAGTGAAGGCGGGGGCCCAGATACGCAGTATTTT,CASSEGGGPDTQYF
TRBV5-1,.,.,TRBJ1-1,TGCGCCAGCAGCTTGGGGACGGGGGACGCTGAAGCTTTCTTT,CASSLGTGDAEAFF
TRBV7-6,.,.,TRBJ2-3,TGTGCCAGCAGCTTAGAGCCCACAGATACGCAGTATTTT,CASSLEPTDTQYF
TRBV6-6,.,large,TRBJ2-1,TGTGCCAGCAGTTACAACAGGGTCTATGAGCAGTTCTTC,CASSYNRVYEQFF
TRBV19,.,.,TRBJ1-2,TGTGCCAGTAGCAAGACAGTCGGCAACTATGGCTACACCTTC,CASSKTVGNYGYTF
TRBV10-2,TRBD1,.,TRBJ2-5,TGCGCCAGCGTACCCGGGGACAGGGTCTTCATAGGAGAGACCCAGTACTTC,CASVPGDRVFIGETQYF
TRBV5-1,TRBD2,.,TRBJ2-3,TGCGCCAGCAGCTCTAGCGGGAGTGAGTCAGATACGCAGTATTTT,CASSSSGSESDTQYF
TRBV9,.,once,TRBJ2-1,TGTGCCAGCAGCGTATCGGAGGGACCCTACAATGAGCAGTTCTTC,CASSVSEGPYNEQFF
TRBV2,TRBD1,.,TRBJ2-7,TGTGCCAGCAGGGTACAGGGGAACTCCTACGAGCAGTACTTC,CASRVQGNSYEQYF
TRBV29-1,.,once,TRBJ1-1,TGCAGCGTTGAAGGGGTGACGGAGTTTGAAGCTTTCTTT,CSVEGVTEFEAFF
TRBV7-9,TRBD1,once,TRBJ2-7,TGTGCCAGCAGTAGATCCGGGACAGGGGGCAATGAGCAGTACTTC,CASSRSGTGGNEQYF
TRBV7-3,.,once,TRBJ2-2,TGTGCCAGCAGCGTCGTGTCCTCCGTAGACACCGGGGAGCTGTTTTTT,CASSVVSSVDTGELFF
TRBV2,TRBD2,.,TRBJ2-2,TGTGCCAGCAGTGTAATCGGGGGGAGAACCGGGGAGCTGTTTTTT,CASSVIGGRTGELFF
TRBV29-1,.,few,TRBJ2-1,TGCAGCGTTGATGCTGGGCTGGATGAGCAGTTCTTC,CSVDAGLDEQFF
TRBV11-2,TRBD1,.,TRBJ2-3,TGTGCCAGCAGCCCTGGGACAGGGGGGAGAGATACGCAGTATTTT,CASSPGTGGRDTQYF
TRBV13,TRBD1,medium-sized,TRBJ1-1,TGTGCCAGCAGCGAGGAGGGACAGTCTGGGCCTGAAGCTTTCTTT,CASSEEGQSGPEAFF
TRBV10-3,TRBD2,.,TRBJ2-7,TGTGCCATCAGTGAGGGGACTAGCGGCTACGAGCAGTACTTC,CAISEGTSGYEQYF
TRBV7-8,.,.,TRBJ2-7,TGTGCCAGCAGCCCTATAGCAGGGGGGTCCTACGAGCAGTACTTC,CASSPIAGGSYEQYF
TRBV28,.,.,TRBJ2-5,TGTGCCAGCAGTGCGAGGGCGTACCAAGAGACCCAGTACTTC,CASSARAYQETQYF
TRBV28,.,.,TRBJ2-5,TGTGCCAGCAGACACACTACGGGAGTCCGGAGCCAGTACTTC,CASRHTTGVRSQYF
TRBV9,.,.,TRBJ2-1,TGTGCCAGCAGTGGCCAAGGGAGCTCCTACAATGAGCAGTTCTTC,CASSGQGSSYNEQFF
TRBV6-5,TRBD2,.,TRBJ2-3,TGTGCCAGCAGTTATACTAGCGGGGGAACGCAGTATTTT,CASSYTSGGTQYF
TRBV30,.,.,TRBJ1-5,TGTGCCTGGAGGGGGGGTGCAAGCAATCAGCCCCAGCATTTT,CAWRGGASNQPQHF
TRBV5-1,.,.,TRBJ2-2,TGCGCCAGCAGCCCCACCCCGAGTCGGTTAGAGCTGTTTTTT,CASSPTPSRLELFF
TRBV18,.,.,TRBJ1-6,TGTGCCAGCGAGCAGGGTAAGGGTTCACCCCTCCACTTT,CASEQGKGSPLHF